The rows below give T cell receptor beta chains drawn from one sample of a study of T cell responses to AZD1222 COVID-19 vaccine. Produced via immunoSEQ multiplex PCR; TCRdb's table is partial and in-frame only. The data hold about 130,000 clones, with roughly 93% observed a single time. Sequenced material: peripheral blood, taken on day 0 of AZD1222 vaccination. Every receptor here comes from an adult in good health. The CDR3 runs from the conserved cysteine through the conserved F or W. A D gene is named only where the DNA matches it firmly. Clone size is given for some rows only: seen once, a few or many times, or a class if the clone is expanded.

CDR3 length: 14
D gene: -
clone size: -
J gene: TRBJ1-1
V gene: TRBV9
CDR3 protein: CASSVAGGATEAFF
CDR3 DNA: TGTGCCAGCAGCGTAGCCGGGGGGGCCACTGAAGCTTTCTTT

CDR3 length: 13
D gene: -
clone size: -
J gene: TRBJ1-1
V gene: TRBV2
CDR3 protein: CASSESRYTEAFF
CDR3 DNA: TGTGCCAGCAGTGAAAGCCGATACACTGAAGCTTTCTTT

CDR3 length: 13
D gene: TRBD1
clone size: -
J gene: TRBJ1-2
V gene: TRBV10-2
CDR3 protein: CASSGQGVGGYTF
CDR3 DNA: TGCGCCAGCAGTGGACAGGGGGTGGGTGGCTACACCTTC

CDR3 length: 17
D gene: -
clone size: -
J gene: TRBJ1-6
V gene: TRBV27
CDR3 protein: CASRRMTEFLYNSPLHF
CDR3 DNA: TGTGCCAGCAGACGTATGACGGAATTCTTATATAATTCACCCCTCCACTTT

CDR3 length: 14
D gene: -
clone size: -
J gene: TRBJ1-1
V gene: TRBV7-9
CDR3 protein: CASSAPRVNTEAFF
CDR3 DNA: TGTGCCAGCAGCGCCCCGCGGGTGAACACTGAAGCTTTCTTT

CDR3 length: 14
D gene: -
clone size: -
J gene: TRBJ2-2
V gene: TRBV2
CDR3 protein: CASKQESNTGELFF
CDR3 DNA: TGTGCCAGCAAACAGGAGTCGAACACCGGGGAGCTGTTTTTT

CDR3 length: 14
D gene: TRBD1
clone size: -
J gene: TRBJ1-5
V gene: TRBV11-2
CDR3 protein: CASRGQGRDQPQHF
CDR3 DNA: TGTGCCAGCAGGGGACAGGGAAGGGACCAGCCCCAGCATTTT

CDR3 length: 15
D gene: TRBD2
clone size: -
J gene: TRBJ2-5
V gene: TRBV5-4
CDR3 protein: CASSLGQAGQETQYF
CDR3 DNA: TGTGCCAGCAGCTTGGGACAAGCGGGGCAAGAGACCCAGTACTTC

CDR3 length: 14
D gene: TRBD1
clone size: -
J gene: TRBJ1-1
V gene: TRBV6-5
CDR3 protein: CASGARQGATEAFF
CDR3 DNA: TGTGCCAGCGGAGCGCGACAGGGCGCCACTGAAGCTTTCTTT

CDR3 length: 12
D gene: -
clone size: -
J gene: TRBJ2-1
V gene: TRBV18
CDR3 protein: CASSPDYNEQFF
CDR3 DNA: TGTGCCAGCTCACCAGATTACAATGAGCAGTTCTTC

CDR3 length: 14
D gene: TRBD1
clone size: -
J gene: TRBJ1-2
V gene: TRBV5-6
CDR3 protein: CASSLRGLSYGYTF
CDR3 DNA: TGTGCCAGCAGCTTGAGGGGGCTCAGCTATGGCTACACCTTC

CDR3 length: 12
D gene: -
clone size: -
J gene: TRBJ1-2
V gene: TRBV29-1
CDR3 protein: CSSWGRYYGYTF
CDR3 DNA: TGCAGTAGCTGGGGGAGGTACTATGGCTACACCTTC

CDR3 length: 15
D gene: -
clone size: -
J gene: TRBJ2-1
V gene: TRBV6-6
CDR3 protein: CASNPSGLSYNEQFF
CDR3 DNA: TGTGCCAGCAACCCCAGCGGACTCTCCTACAATGAGCAGTTCTTC

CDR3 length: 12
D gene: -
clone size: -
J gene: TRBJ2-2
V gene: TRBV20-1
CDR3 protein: CSASITTGELFF
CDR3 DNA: TGCAGTGCTAGTATCACCACCGGGGAGCTGTTTTTT

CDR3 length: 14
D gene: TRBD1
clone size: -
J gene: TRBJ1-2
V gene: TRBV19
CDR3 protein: CASSRQGVGYGYTF
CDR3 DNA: TGTGCCAGTAGCAGACAGGGTGTGGGTTATGGCTACACCTTC

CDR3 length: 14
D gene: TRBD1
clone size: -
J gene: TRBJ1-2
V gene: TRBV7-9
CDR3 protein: CASSLSTGVNGYTF
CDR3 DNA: TGTGCCAGCAGCTTATCAACAGGGGTTAATGGCTACACCTTC

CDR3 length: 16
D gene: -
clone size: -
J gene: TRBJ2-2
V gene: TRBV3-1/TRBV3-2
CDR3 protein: CASSQNRAANTGELFF
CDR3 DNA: TGTGCCAGCAGCCAAAACAGGGCCGCGAACACCGGGGAGCTGTTTTTT

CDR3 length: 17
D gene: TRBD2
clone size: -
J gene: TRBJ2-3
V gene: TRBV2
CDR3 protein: CASSDPGASGGTDTQYF
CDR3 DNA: TGTGCCAGCAGTGATCCCGGGGCTAGCGGGGGGACAGATACGCAGTATTTT

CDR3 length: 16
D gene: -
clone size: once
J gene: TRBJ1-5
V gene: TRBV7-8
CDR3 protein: CASSLVGVIGNQPQHF
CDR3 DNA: TGTGCCAGCAGCTTAGTTGGGGTTATCGGCAATCAGCCCCAGCATTTT

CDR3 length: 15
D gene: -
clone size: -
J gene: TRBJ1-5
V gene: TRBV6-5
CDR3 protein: CASTLDQGGGQPQHF
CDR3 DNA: TGTGCCAGCACTCTAGACCAGGGAGGGGGTCAGCCCCAGCATTTT

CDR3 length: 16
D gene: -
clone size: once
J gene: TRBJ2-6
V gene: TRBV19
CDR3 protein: CASFPTRGSGANVLTF
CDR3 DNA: TGTGCCAGTTTCCCAACACGGGGGTCTGGGGCCAACGTCCTGACTTTC

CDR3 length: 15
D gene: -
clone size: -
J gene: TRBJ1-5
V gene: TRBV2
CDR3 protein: CASSQPGTPNQPQHF
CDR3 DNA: TGTGCCAGCAGTCAACCCGGGACACCGAATCAGCCCCAGCATTTT

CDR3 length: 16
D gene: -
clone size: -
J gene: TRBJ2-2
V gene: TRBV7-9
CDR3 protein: CASSSVRAANTGELFF
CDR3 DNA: TGTGCCAGCAGTTCAGTCAGGGCCGCGAACACCGGGGAGCTGTTTTTT

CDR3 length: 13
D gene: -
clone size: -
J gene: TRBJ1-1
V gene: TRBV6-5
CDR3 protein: CASSYRGPTEAFF
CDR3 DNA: TGTGCCAGCAGTTACCGGGGACCCACTGAAGCTTTCTTT

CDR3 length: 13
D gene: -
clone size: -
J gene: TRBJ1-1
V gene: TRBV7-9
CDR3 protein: CASSPGPNTEAFF
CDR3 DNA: TGTGCCAGCAGCCCCGGACCGAACACTGAAGCTTTCTTT

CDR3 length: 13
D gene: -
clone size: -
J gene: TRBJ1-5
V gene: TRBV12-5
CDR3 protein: CASGLREDQPQHF
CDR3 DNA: TGTGCTAGTGGTTTGCGAGAGGATCAGCCCCAGCATTTT

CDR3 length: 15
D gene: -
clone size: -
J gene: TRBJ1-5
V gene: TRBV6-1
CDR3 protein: CASSEAMEGHQPQHF
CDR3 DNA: TGTGCCAGCAGTGAAGCCATGGAGGGCCATCAGCCCCAGCATTTT

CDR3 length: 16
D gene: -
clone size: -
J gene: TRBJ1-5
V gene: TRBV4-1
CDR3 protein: CASSQGGQGKNQPQHF
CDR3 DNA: TGCGCCAGCAGCCAAGGAGGGCAGGGGAAAAATCAGCCCCAGCATTTT

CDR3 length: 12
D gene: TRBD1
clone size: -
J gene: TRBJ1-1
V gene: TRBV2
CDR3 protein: CASSGTGREAFF
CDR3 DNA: TGTGCCAGCAGCGGGACAGGGAGGGAAGCTTTCTTT

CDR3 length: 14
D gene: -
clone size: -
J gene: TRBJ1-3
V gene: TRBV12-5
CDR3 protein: CASGFGQRGNTIYF
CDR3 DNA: TGTGCTAGTGGTTTTGGACAGAGAGGAAACACCATATATTTT

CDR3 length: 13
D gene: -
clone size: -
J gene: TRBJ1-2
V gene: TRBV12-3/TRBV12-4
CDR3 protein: CASGLGHRYGYTF
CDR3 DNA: TGTGCCAGCGGACTGGGACATCGCTATGGCTACACCTTC

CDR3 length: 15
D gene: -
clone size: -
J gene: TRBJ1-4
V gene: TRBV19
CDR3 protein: CASRYTEATNEKLFF
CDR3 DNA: TGTGCCAGCAGGTATACGGAGGCAACTAATGAAAAACTGTTTTTT

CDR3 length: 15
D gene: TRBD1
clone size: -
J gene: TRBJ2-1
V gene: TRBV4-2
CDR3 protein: CASSQEGRGLNEQFF
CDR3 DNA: TGTGCCAGCAGCCAAGAGGGCAGGGGGCTGAATGAGCAGTTCTTC

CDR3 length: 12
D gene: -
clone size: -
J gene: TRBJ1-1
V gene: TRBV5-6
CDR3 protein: CASSRGEAEAFF
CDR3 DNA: TGTGCCAGCAGCAGGGGGGAGGCTGAAGCTTTCTTT

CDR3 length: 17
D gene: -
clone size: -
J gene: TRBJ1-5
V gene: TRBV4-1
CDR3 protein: CASSQGGARGRNQPQHF
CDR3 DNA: TGCGCCAGCAGCCAAGGGGGGGCGCGGGGTCGGAATCAGCCCCAGCATTTT

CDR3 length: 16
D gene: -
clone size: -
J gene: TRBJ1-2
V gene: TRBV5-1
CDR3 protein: CASSSTGNRRDYGYTF
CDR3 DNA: TGCGCCAGCAGCTCGACCGGGAACCGAAGAGATTATGGCTACACCTTC

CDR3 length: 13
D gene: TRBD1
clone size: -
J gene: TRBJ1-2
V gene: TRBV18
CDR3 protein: CASNRGQDYGYTF
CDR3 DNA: TGTGCCAGCAACAGGGGGCAAGACTATGGCTACACCTTC

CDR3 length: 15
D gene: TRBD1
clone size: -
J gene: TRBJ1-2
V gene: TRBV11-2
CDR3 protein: CASSMGQGEALGYTF
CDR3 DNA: TGTGCCAGCAGCATGGGACAGGGGGAAGCGCTTGGCTACACCTTC

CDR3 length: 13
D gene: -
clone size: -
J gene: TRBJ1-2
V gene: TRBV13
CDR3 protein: CASSLIQGYGYTF
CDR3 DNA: TGTGCCAGCAGCTTAATACAGGGCTATGGCTACACCTTC

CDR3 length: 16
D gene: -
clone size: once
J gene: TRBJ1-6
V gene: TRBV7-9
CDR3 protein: CASSLAGPRGNSPLHF
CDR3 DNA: TGTGCCAGCAGCTTAGCAGGGCCTAGGGGTAATTCACCCCTCCACTTT